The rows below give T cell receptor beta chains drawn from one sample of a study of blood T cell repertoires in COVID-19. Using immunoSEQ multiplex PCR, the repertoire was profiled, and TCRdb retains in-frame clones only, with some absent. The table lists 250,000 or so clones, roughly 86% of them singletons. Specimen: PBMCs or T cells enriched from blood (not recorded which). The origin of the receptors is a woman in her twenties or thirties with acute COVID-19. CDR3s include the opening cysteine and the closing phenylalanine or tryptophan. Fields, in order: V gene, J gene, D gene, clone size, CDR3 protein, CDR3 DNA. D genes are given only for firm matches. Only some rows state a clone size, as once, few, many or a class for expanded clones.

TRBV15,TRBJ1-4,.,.,CATSSYSNEKLFF,TGTGCCACCAGCAGTTATTCTAATGAAAAACTGTTTTTT
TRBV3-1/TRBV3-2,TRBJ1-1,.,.,CASSQEGRHSNTEAFF,TGTGCCAGCAGCCAAGAAGGCAGACACTCCAACACTGAAGCTTTCTTT
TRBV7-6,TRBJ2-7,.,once,CASSLERRNEQYF,TGTGCCAGCAGCTTAGAGCGTCGCAACGAGCAGTACTTC
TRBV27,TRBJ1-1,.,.,CASSLGGDTEAFF,TGTGCCAGCAGTTTAGGAGGGGACACTGAAGCTTTCTTT
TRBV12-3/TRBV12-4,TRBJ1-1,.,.,CASSATGFEAFF,TGTGCCAGCAGTGCGACAGGCTTTGAAGCTTTCTTT
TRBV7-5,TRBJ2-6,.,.,CARSLDLRQALNSGANVLTF,TGTGCCAGAAGCTTAGATCTCCGACAGGCCCTCAACTCTGGGGCCAACGTCCTGACTTTC
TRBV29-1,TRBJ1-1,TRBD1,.,CSGTRGQRRFTEAFF,TGCAGCGGTACTAGGGGACAGAGAAGATTCACTGAAGCTTTCTTT
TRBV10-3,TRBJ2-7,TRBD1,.,CAISGAAGQGGSYEQYF,TGTGCCATCAGTGGGGCCGCGGGACAGGGTGGCTCCTACGAGCAGTACTTC
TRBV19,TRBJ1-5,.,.,CASNDRLSFSNQPQHF,TGTGCCAGTAACGACAGGTTATCTTTTAGCAATCAGCCCCAGCATTTT
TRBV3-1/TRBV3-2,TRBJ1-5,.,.,CASSRAEVSQPQHF,TGTGCCAGCAGCCGGGCGGAGGTGAGTCAGCCCCAGCATTTT
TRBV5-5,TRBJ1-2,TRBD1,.,CASYEQGQSGYTF,TGTGCCAGCTATGAACAGGGACAGAGTGGCTACACCTTC
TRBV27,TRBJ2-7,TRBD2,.,CASSLGSGGLDYEQYF,TGTGCCAGCAGTTTAGGTAGCGGGGGGTTGGACTACGAGCAGTACTTC
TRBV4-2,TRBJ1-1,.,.,CASSQEHRADTEAFF,TGTGCCAGCAGCCAAGAACACAGGGCGGACACTGAAGCTTTCTTT
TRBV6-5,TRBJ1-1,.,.,CASSYGGIAEAFF,TGTGCCAGCAGTTATGGGGGGATAGCTGAAGCTTTCTTT
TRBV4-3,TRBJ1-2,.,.,CASSQSLGGSQSGNYGYTF,TGCGCCAGCAGCCAGTCCCTCGGGGGGTCTCAATCGGGTAACTATGGCTACACCTTC
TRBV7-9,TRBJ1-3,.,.,CASRASESIDTIYF,TGTGCCAGCAGGGCTTCGGAGTCAATAGACACCATATATTTT
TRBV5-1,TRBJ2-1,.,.,CASSLAGEHEQFF,TGCGCCAGCAGCTTGGCAGGGGAGCACGAGCAGTTCTTC
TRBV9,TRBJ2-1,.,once,CASRARGHEQFF,TGTGCCAGCAGAGCCCGCGGACACGAGCAGTTCTTC
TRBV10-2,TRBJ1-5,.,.,CASSGHSFGGGNQPQHF,TGCGCCAGCAGTGGGCATAGTTTTGGCGGGGGCAATCAGCCCCAGCATTTT
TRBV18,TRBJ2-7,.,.,CASSLLGGRSYEQYF,TGTGCCAGCTCACTTCTAGGGGGTCGCTCCTACGAGCAGTACTTC
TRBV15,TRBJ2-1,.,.,CATSREGGATSYNEQFF,TGTGCCACCAGCAGGGAAGGCGGGGCGACTTCCTACAATGAGCAGTTCTTC
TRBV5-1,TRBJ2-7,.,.,CASSLRAVGAYEQYF,TGCGCCAGCAGCTTACGGGCAGTCGGGGCCTACGAGCAGTACTTC
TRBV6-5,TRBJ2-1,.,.,CASSYYRTTYNEQFF,TGTGCCAGCAGTTACTACCGGACTACTTACAATGAGCAGTTCTTC
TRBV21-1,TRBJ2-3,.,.,CASSKALTGRPTDTQYF,TGTGCCAGCAGCAAAGCATTAACAGGGAGACCAACAGATACGCAGTATTTT
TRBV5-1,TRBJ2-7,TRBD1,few,CASSLNVYGTGFREQYF,TGCGCCAGCAGCTTGAATGTTTACGGGACAGGGTTTCGGGAGCAGTACTTC